A few counts support the clone carrying this T cell receptor (beta chain). Its antigen is as yet unknown. TCRdb re-called the 5' RACE reads with MiXCR, one entry per CDR3 protein. The table lists some 600,000 distinct CDR3 sequences, around 12% of them singletons. This specimen comes from a study of T cells after yellow fever vaccination. General study results and limits: A secondary response was less intense yet reached its peak sooner, at day 5 versus 15.

The CDR3 loop spans 15 amino acids. Trimming took 6 bases from V and 9 from J; bases not matched to a gene: 7. Sequencing was performed on PBMCs, taken on the day of the yellow fever booster vaccination. This receptor was obtained from a man aged 30 to 45 who received the YFV17D yellow fever vaccine. This chain uses TRBV12-3 or TRBV12-4 with TRBJ2-1; 14 bases match TRBD2. The CDR3 region has the DNA TGTGCCAGCAGGATTGGGACTAGCGGGAGTGGTGAGCAGTTCTTC. It specifies CASRIGTSGSGEQFF.